This entry features one TCR beta chain sequence. Its antigen is unidentified. This CDR3 is 12 amino acids long. Trimming took off 6 bases at V and 0 bases at J, with 6 bases between the two ends. CDR1 is MNHNY and CDR2 is SVGAGI in the germline V gene (reference sequence). The data are from a study of cytomegalovirus exposure and HLA in healthy donors. The study, taken as a whole, reports: Researchers reported in a later analysis that a missense DCLRE1C variant was tied to TCR beta V- and J-gene trimming. An ancestry cluster, one associated with Asian ancestry, reportedly showed fewer N-insertions than the roughly 610-donor mean in a later analysis.

The PCR made use of 60 Vbeta and 13 Jbeta primers. The repertoire was sequenced with immunoSEQ multiplex PCR; TCRdb's copy has only in-frame clones and lacks some. The listing contains 65,000 to 85,000 clones. The sequencing input was PBMCs. The genes are TRBV6-6 and TRBJ2-7; D not certain. The clonotype was recovered from a woman in her twenties or thirties in good health and CMV-seronegative. CDR3 region: CASRSLSYEQYF. CDR3 nucleotides: TGTGCCAGCAGGAGCCTCTCCTACGAGCAGTACTTC.